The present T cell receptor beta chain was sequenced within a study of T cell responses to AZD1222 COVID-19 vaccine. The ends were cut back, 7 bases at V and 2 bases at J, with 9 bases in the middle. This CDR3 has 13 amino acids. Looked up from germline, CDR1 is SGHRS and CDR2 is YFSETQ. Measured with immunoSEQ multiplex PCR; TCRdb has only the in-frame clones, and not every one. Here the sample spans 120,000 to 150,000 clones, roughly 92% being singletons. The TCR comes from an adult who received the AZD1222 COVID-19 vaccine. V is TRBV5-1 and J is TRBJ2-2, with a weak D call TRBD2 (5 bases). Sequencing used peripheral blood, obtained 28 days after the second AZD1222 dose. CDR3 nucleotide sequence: TGCGCCAGCCGCCGGGGTAACACCGGGGAGCTGTTTTTT. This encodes CASRRGNTGELFF.